Included here is one T cell receptor (beta chain) sequence, with context. This entry is derived from a study of blood T cells in healthy people across ages. The germline CDR1 and CDR2 sequences are SEHNR and FQNEAQ (reference sequence). V lost 4 bases and J lost 2, with 20 bases in between. The CDR3 has 17 residues. Through a sample-barcoded 5' primer and a J-beta primer mix, a second PCR was run for roughly 7 to 11 cycles. TCRdb passed the 5' RACE reads through MiXCR, listing each CDR3 protein once. The table has 1,500,000 or so distinct CDR3 sequences, roughly two fifths seen once. This sequence was found in a woman aged 18-29 years in good health. Sequenced: blood. V is TRBV7-9 and J is TRBJ2-5; D unresolved. CDR3 region: CASSSTILRQPQETQYF. In nucleotides, the CDR3 is TGTGCCAGCAGCTCAACAATTTTGAGGCAGCCACAAGAGACCCAGTACTTC.